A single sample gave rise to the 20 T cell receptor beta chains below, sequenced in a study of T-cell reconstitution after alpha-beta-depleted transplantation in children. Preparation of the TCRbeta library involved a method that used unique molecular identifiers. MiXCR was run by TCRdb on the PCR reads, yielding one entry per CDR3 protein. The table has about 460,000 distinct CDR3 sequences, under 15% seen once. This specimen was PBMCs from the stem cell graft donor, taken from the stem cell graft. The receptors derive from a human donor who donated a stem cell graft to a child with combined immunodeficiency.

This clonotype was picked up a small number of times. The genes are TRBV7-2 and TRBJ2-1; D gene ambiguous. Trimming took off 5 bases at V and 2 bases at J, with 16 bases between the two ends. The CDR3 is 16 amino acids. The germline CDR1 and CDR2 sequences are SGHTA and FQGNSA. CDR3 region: CASSPAGSLPYNEQFF. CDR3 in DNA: TGTGCCAGCAGCCCCGCTGGATCCCTCCCCTACAATGAGCAGTTCTTC.

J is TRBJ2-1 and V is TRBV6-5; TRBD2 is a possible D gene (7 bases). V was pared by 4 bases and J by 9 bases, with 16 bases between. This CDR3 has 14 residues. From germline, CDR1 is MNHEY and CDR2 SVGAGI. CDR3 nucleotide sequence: TGTGCCAGCAGTTTAGGGGGGGGGGCCGGTGAGCAGTTCTTC. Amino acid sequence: CASSLGGGAGEQFF.

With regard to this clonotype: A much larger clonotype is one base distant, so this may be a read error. CDR3 in amino acids: CASSQDDRGYPGANVLTF. CDR3 coding DNA: TGCGCCAGCAGCCAAGATGATAGGGGTTACCCTGGGGCCAACGTCCTGACTTTC. The chain recombines TRBV4-3 with TRBJ2-6, with D possibly matching TRBD1 (5 bases). Germline CDR1 is LGHNA and CDR2 is YSLEER. The CDR3 covers 18 residues. V dropped 0 bases and J dropped 2 bases, with 14 bases sitting between them.

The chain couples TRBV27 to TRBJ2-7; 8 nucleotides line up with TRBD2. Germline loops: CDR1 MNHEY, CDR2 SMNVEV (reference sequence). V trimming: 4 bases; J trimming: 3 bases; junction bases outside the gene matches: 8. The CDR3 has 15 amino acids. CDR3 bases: TGTGCCAGCAGTTCGCCCCGTACTAGCGGCTACGAGCAGTACTTC. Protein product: CASSSPRTSGYEQYF.

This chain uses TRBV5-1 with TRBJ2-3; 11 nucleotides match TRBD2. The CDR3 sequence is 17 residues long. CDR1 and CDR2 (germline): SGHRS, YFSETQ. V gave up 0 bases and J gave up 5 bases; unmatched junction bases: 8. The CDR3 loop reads CASSLGTSGGRGDTQYF. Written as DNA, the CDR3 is TGCGCCAGCAGCTTGGGTACTAGCGGGGGCCGGGGAGATACGCAGTATTTT. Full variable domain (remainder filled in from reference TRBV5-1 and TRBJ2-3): KAGVTQTPRYLIKTRGQQVTLSCSPISGHRSVSWYQQTPGQGLQFLFEYFSETQRNKGNFPGRFSGRQFSNSRSEMNVSTLELGDSALYLCASSLGTSGGRGDTQYFGPGTRLTVL.

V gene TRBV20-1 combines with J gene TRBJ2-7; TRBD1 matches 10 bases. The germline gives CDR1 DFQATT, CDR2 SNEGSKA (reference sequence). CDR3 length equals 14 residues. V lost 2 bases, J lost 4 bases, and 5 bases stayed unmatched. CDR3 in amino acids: CSARRTGGTYEQYF. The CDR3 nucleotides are TGCAGTGCTAGAAGGACAGGGGGAACGTACGAGCAGTACTTC.

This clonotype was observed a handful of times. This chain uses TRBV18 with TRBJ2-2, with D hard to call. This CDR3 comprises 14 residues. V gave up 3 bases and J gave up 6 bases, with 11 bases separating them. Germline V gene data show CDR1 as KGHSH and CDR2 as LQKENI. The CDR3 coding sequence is TGTGCCAGCTCACCGGTGACGGTACCCGGGGAGCTGTTTTTT. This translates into CASSPVTVPGELFF. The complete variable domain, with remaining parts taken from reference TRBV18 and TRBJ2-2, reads NAGVMQNPRHLVRRRGQEARLRCSPMKGHSHVYWYRQLPEEGLKFMVYLQKENIIDESGMPKERFSAEFPKEGPSILRIQQVVRGDSAAYFCASSPVTVPGELFFGEGSRLTVL.

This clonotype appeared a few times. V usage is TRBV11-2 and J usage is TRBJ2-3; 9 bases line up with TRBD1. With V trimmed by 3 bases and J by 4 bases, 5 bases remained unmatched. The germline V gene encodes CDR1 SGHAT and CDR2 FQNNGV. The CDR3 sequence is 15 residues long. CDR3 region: CASSFGQGFPDTQYF. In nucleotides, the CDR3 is TGTGCCAGCAGCTTTGGACAGGGGTTCCCAGATACGCAGTATTTT.

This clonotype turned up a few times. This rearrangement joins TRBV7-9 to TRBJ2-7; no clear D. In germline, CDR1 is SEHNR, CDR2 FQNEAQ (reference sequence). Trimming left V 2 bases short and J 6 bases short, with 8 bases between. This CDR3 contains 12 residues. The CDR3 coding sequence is TGTGCCAGCAGCTTACAGGAGCTCGAGCAGTACTTC. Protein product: CASSLQELEQYF.

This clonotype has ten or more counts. The chain's CDR3 is CSARDSNGSSYNEQFF. For the CDR3, the DNA is TGCAGTGCTAGAGATTCGAACGGGAGCTCCTACAATGAGCAGTTCTTC. The genes are TRBV20-1 and TRBJ2-1; D may be TRBD2 (6 bases). V lost 0 bases, J lost 0 bases, and 12 bases lay in between. This CDR3 is built from 16 residues. From germline, CDR1 is DFQATT and CDR2 SNEGSKA (reference sequence).

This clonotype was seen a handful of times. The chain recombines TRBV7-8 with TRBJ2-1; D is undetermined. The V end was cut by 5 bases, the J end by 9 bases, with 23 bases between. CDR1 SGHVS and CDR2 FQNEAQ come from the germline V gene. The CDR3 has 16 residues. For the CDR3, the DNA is TGTGCCAGCAGCCTACGCCGGGTCCGGGCCCAATTTGAGCAGTTCTTC. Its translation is CASSLRRVRAQFEQFF.

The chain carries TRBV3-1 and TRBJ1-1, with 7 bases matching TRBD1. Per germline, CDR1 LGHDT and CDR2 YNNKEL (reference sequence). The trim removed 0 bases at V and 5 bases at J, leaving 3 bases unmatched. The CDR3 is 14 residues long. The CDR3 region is CASSQDARGTEAFF. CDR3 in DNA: TGTGCCAGCAGCCAAGATGCCAGGGGGACTGAAGCTTTCTTT.

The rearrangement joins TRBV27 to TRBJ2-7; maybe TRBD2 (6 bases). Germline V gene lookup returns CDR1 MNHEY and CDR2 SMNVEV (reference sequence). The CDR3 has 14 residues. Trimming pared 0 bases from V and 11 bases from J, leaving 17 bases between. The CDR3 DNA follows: TGTGCCAGCAGTTTATCGCGGGACCACCCCCTCGAGTACTTC. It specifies CASSLSRDHPLEYF.

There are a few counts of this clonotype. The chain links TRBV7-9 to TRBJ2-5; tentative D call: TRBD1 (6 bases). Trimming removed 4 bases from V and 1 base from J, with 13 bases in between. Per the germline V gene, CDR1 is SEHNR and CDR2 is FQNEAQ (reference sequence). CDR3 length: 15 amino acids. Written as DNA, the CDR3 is TGTGCCAGCAGCTCCCGAGACAGGACCCAAGAGACCCAGTACTTC. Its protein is CASSSRDRTQETQYF.

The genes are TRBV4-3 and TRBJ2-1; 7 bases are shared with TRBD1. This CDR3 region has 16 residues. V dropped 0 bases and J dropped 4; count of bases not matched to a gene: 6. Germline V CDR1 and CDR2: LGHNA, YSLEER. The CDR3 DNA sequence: TGCGCCAGCAGCCAAGATCGGCAGGGGGTTTACAATGAGCAGTTCTTC. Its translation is CASSQDRQGVYNEQFF.

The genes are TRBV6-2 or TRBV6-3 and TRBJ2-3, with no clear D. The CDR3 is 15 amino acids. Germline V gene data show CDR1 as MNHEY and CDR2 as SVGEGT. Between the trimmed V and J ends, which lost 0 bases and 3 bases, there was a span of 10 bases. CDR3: CASSYSILGTDTQYF. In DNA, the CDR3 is TGTGCCAGCAGTTACTCGATTCTGGGGACAGATACGCAGTATTTT.

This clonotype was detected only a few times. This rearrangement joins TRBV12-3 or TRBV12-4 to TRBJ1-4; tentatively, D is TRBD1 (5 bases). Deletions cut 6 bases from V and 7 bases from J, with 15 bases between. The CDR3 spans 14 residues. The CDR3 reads CASSPKGIAEKLFF. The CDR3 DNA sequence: TGTGCCAGCAGCCCGAAGGGGATAGCTGAAAAACTGTTTTTT.

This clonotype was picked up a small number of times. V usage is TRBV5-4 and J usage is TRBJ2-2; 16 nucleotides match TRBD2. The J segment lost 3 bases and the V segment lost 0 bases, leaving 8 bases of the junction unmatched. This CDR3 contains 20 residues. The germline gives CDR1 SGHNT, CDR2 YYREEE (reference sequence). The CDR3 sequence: CASSLAEGLAGGPYTGELFF. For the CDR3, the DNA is TGTGCCAGCAGCTTGGCCGAGGGACTAGCGGGAGGGCCGTACACCGGGGAGCTGTTTTTT.

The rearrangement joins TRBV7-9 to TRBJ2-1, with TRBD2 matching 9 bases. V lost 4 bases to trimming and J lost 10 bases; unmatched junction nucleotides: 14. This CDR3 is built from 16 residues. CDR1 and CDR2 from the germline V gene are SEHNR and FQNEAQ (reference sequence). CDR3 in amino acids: CASSSRLAVVHREQFF. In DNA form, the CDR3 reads TGTGCCAGCAGCTCGAGACTAGCGGTGGTCCATCGGGAGCAGTTCTTC.

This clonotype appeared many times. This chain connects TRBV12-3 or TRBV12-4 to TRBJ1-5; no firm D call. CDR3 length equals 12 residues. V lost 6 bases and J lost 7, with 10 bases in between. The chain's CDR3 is CASSALGQPQHF. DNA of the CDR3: TGTGCCAGCAGCGCCCTCGGACAGCCCCAGCATTTT.